The clone carrying this T cell receptor (beta chain) has at least ten counts. Its target is unknown. Tagging with unique molecular identifiers was applied to individual cDNA molecules. TCRdb recomputed calls from the 5' RACE reads with MiXCR, one row per CDR3 protein. The table has 25,000 to 30,000 distinct CDR3 sequences, about 6% seen once. This sample was taken from a study of early T cells in non-severe SARS-CoV-2 infection. Looking at the study overall: Chains were not paired, and sequencing was done on bulk RNA from unsorted whole blood.

Germline CDR1 and CDR2: SGHKS and YYEKEE (reference sequence). V gave up 2 bases and J gave up 2 bases, with 9 bases separating them. There are 14 residues in the CDR3. Study-wide findings and caveats: Matches to VDJdb favored anti-spike CD8 responses and missed private and CD4 specificities.

The receptor was isolated from an adult who was a healthcare worker with PCR-confirmed SARS-CoV-2 infection or an uninfected control (not recorded which). The specimen sequenced was whole blood. The chain employs TRBV5-5 and TRBJ2-3; D is ambiguous. Here the CDR3 reads CASSFLSVTDTQYF. The CDR3 bases are TGTGCCAGCAGCTTCCTCAGCGTCACAGATACGCAGTATTTT.